One and the same sample provided the 7 T cell receptor beta chains below, sequenced in a study of post-analysis software for immune sequencing data. Study-level results: Patients used about 5 TRBV segments, including TRBV5-6, TRBV5-1 and TRBV20-1, more often than controls.

The authors incorporated unique molecular identifiers into the TCR beta cDNA libraries. TCRdb fed the PCR reads into MiXCR, producing one record per CDR3 protein. This sample has 750,000 to 950,000 distinct CDR3 sequences, with approximately 50% found just once. What these receptors recognize is not known. The sequenced sample was blood. These receptors originate from a girl aged 5-17 years with multiple sclerosis.

CDR3 sequence reads: CSARAGEGYGYTF. In DNA form, the CDR3 reads TGCAGTGCTAGGGCAGGGGAAGGATATGGCTACACCTTC. The rearrangement links TRBV20-1 to TRBJ1-2; D is perhaps TRBD1 (6 bases). Trimming pared 3 bases from V and 5 bases from J, leaving 13 bases between. The CDR3 totals 13 residues. The germline CDR1 and CDR2 sequences are DFQATT and SNEGSKA (reference sequence).

The V gene is TRBV13, the J gene TRBJ2-3; D is perhaps TRBD1 or TRBD2 (5 bases each). The V gene's germline CDR1 is PRHDT and CDR2 FYEKMQ (reference sequence). The CDR3 contains 16 residues. V lost 5 bases and J 3 bases, leaving 18 bases between the germline ends. The CDR3 coding sequence is TGTGCCAGCAGCAGATTCTTCCAGGGACCTACAGATACGCAGTATTTT. Translation gives CASSRFFQGPTDTQYF.

The rearrangement joins TRBV12-3 or TRBV12-4 to TRBJ2-7, with D possibly TRBD1 on 5 matching bases. Deletions cut 6 bases from V and 0 bases from J, with 12 bases between. This CDR3 is built from 14 residues. CDR3 loop: CASSLWTTSYEQYF. The CDR3 DNA sequence: TGTGCCAGCAGCTTATGGACAACCTCCTACGAGCAGTACTTC.

The CDR3 loop reads CAWSGVGIYEQYF. CDR3 coding DNA: TGTGCCTGGAGTGGCGTCGGCATCTACGAGCAGTACTTC. The chain has TRBV30 and TRBJ2-7, with unresolved D. In germline, CDR1 is GTSNPN, CDR2 SVGIG (reference sequence). V shed 1 base and J shed 3 bases, with 10 bases lying between them. The CDR3 covers 13 residues.

This clonotype has a handful of counts. V gene TRBV7-9 combines with J gene TRBJ2-7; 7 nucleotides line up with TRBD2. Germline values: CDR1 SEHNR, CDR2 FQNEAQ (reference sequence). The CDR3 loop spans 17 amino acids. The junction had 10 bases not matched to a gene; V was cut back by 1 base and J by 1 base. The CDR3 DNA is TGTGCCAGCAGCTTAGGGGGGACTGGCGGGGGATCCTACGAGCAGTACTTC. It translates to CASSLGGTGGGSYEQYF.

CDR3 loop: CASSLYMTLEQFF. The CDR3 DNA reads as TGTGCCAGCAGCTTGTACATGACCCTTGAGCAGTTCTTC. The V call is TRBV5-5, the J call TRBJ2-1; D is uncertain. The V gene lost 1 base and the J gene lost 9 bases, with 11 bases spanning the gap. There are 13 residues in the CDR3. From germline, CDR1 is SGHKS and CDR2 YYEKEE (reference sequence).

This sequence joins TRBV20-1 and TRBJ1-2, with D uncertain. Germline V gene lookup returns CDR1 DFQATT and CDR2 SNEGSKA (reference sequence). The CDR3 totals 15 residues. Trimming stripped 1 base from V and 6 bases from J, with 18 bases between. CDR3 region: CSARVSRRPRDGYTF. Here the CDR3 DNA reads TGCAGTGCTAGAGTTTCGAGACGCCCGCGAGATGGCTACACCTTC.